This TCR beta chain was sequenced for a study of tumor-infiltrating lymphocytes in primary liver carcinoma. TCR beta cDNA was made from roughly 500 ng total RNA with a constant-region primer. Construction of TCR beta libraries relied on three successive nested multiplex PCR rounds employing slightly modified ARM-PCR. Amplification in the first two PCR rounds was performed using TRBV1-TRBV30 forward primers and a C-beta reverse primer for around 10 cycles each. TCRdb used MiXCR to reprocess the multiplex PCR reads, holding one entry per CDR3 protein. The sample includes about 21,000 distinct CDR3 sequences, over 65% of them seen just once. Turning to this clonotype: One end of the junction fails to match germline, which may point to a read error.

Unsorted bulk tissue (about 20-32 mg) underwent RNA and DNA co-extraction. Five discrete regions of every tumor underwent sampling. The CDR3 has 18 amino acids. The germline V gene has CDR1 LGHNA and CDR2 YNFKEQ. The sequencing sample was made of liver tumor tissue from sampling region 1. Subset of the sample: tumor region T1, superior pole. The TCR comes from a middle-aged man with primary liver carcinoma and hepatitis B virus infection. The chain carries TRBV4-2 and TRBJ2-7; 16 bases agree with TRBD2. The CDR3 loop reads CASSRKPGLAGGPHEQYF. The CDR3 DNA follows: TGTGCCAGCAGTAGAAAACCGGGACTAGCGGGGGGGCCACACGAGCAATACTTC.